The rows below give T cell receptor beta chains drawn from one sample of a study of regulatory T cells in long-lasting Graves disease. TCRdb ran MiXCR on the multiplex PCR reads and lists one entry per CDR3 protein. This repertoire shows about 470,000 distinct CDR3 sequences, about 22% found once; its top ten account for about 7%. The source material was peripheral blood mononuclear cells (PBMCs), sampled when the disease was refractory, from a patient treated with antithyroid drugs. These receptors all come from a female donor with Graves disease. Each CDR3 is given without its conserved first and last residue. The order of the fields is clone size, V gene, J gene, CDR3 protein. Clone size is shown for a subset of rows, as once, few, many or a class of expanded clone.

>.|TRBV20-1|TRBJ1-2
SVRWELGYGYT
>.|TRBV6-5|TRBJ1-1
ASSYSRDRGGTGTEAF
>many|TRBV28|TRBJ2-7
ASSPRGGGLAGSYEQY
>.|TRBV19|TRBJ2-5
ASSKNQETQY
>.|TRBV4-2|TRBJ2-2
ASSPGTATGELF
>.|TRBV4-1|TRBJ2-5
ASSQDWGVGRKETQY
>.|TRBV4-1|TRBJ1-1
ASSQEGVAGTEAF
>.|TRBV7-9|TRBJ2-2
ASSSAPGTGELF
>.|TRBV7-6|TRBJ2-3
ASSLSGGSTDTQY
>.|TRBV29-1|TRBJ2-1
SVLGGSYNEQF
>many|TRBV6-1|TRBJ2-5
ASSEMGSQARETQY
>many|TRBV12-3/TRBV12-4|TRBJ2-7
ASSGQGNEQY
>many|TRBV12-3/TRBV12-4|TRBJ2-7
ASSLDLTVLS
>.|TRBV5-4|TRBJ1-6
ASSSGYRSPLH
>few|TRBV5-1|TRBJ1-2
ASSESEIAQGYT
>.|TRBV19|TRBJ2-5
ASASLETQY
>.|TRBV6-2/TRBV6-3|TRBJ2-7
ASRPGLVPYEQY
>.|TRBV27|TRBJ1-1
ASSVRTGNTEAF
>many|TRBV6-5|TRBJ1-6
ASSYSRGINSPLH
>.|TRBV13|TRBJ2-7
ASSLAGQGRGEQY
>.|TRBV4-1|TRBJ2-7
ASSQELAVAYEQY
>many|TRBV5-6|TRBJ2-6
ASSFPSGANVLT
>many|TRBV28|TRBJ2-5
ASSFNARRETQY
>many|TRBV12-5|TRBJ2-2
ASGQQGADTGELF
>.|TRBV29-1|TRBJ1-2
SVGAGSMYGYT
>few|TRBV5-6|TRBJ1-1
ASSSSRESTEAF